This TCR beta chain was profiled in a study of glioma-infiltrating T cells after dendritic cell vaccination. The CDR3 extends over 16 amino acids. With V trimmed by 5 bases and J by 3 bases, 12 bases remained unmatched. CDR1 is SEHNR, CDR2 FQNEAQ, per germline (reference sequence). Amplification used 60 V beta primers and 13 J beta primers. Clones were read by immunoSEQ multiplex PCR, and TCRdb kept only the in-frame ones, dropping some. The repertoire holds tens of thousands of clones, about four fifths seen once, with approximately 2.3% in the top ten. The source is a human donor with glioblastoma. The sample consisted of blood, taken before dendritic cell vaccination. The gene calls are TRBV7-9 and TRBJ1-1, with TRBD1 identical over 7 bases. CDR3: CASSDDRAPLDTEAFF. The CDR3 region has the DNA TGTGCCAGCAGCGATGACAGGGCCCCTCTGGACACTGAAGCTTTCTTT.